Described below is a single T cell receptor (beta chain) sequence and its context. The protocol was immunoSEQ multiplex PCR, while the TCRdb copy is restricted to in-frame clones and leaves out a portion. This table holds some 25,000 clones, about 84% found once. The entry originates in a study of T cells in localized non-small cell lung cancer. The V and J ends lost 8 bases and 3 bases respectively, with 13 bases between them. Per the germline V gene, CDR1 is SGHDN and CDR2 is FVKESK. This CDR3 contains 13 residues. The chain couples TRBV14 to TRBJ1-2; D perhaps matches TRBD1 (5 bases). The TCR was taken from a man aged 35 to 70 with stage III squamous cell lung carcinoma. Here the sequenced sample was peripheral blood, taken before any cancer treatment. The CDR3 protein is CASSPDRYYGYTF. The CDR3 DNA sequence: TGTGCCAGCTCGCCCGACAGATACTATGGCTACACCTTC.